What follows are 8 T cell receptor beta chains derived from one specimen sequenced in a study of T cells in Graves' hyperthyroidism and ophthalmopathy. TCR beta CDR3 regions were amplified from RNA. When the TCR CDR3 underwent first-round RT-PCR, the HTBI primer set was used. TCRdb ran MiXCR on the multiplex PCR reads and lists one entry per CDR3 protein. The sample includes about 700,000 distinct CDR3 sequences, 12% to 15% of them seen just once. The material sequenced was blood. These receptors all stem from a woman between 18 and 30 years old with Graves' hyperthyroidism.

The DNA of the CDR3 is TGTGCCAGCAGCTTACGGGACAGCGTCCAAGAGACCCAGTACTTC. It is translated as CASSLRDSVQETQYF. The rearrangement uses TRBV7-9 and TRBJ2-5, with TRBD1 matching over 7 bases. V lost 2 bases, J lost 1 base, and 4 bases stayed unmatched. The CDR3 contains 15 residues. Germline CDR1 and CDR2: SEHNR and FQNEAQ (reference sequence).

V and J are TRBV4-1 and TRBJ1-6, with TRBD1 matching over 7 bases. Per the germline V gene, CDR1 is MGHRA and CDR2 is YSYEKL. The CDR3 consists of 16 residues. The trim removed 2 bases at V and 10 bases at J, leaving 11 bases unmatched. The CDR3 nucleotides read TGCGCCAGCAGCCAACCCACACAGGGGTTACGGTCACCCCTCCACTTT. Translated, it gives CASSQPTQGLRSPLHF.

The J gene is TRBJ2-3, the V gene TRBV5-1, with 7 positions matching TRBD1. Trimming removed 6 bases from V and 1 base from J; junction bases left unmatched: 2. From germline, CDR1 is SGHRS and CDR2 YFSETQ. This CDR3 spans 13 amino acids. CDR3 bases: TGCGCCAGCAAAACAGGGGGCACAGATACGCAGTATTTT. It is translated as CASKTGGTDTQYF.

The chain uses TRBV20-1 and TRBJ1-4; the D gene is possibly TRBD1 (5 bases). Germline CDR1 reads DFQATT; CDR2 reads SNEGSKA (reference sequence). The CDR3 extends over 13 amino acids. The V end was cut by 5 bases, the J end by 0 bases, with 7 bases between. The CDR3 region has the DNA TGCAGTGCTCTGGGGGCAACTAATGAAAAACTGTTTTTT. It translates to CSALGATNEKLFF.

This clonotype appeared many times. Written as DNA, the CDR3 is TGCAGTGCTAGAGATCATGGTAGCGGGAGAGAGACCCAGTACTTC. Translation: CSARDHGSGRETQYF. The chain uses TRBV20-1 and TRBJ2-5; the match to TRBD2 covers 9 bases. CDR1 DFQATT and CDR2 SNEGSKA come from the germline V gene (reference sequence). This CDR3 has 15 amino acids. J lost 4 bases, V lost 0 bases, and 6 bases had no gene match.

CDR3 in DNA: TGCGCCAGCAGCTTGGTTTCGTTGAGCTCACCCCTCCACTTT. Translation: CASSLVSLSSPLHF. V and J are TRBV5-1 and TRBJ1-6, with no clear D. CDR1 SGHRS and CDR2 YFSETQ come from the germline V gene. With 0 bases removed from V and 10 bases from J, the gap between germline ends came to 11 bases. This CDR3 comprises 14 residues.

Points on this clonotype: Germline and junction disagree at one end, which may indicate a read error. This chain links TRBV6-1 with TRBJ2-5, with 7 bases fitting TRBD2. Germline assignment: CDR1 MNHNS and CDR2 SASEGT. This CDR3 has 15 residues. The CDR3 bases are TGTGCCAGCAGCCTTTTGGGGGGGTCCCAAGCGACCCAGTACTTC. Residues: CASSLLGGSQATQYF.

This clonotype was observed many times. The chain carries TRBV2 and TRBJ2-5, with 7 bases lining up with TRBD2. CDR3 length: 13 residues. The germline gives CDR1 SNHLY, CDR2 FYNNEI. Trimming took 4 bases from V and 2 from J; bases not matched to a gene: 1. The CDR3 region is CASSGLAQETQYF. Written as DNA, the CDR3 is TGTGCCAGCAGTGGACTAGCTCAAGAGACCCAGTACTTC.